This passage covers 13 T cell receptor beta chains from one sample sequenced in a study of T-cell memory formation after mild COVID-19. Via MiXCR, TCRdb re-called the 5' RACE reads, giving one row per CDR3 protein. The data show 550,000 to 650,000 distinct CDR3 sequences, 17% seen once. The source material was PBMCs or a T cell subset sorted from them (not recorded which). The receptor source for this set is an adult woman who had mild COVID-19 (a few samples of this study predate the infection). Cell type and time point are not known.

This clonotype was counted a few times. The gene calls are TRBV6-5 and TRBJ2-7; D is perhaps TRBD2 (7 bases). The CDR3 runs 14 residues. In germline, CDR1 is MNHEY, CDR2 SVGAGI. Trimming took off 0 bases at V and 3 bases at J, with 9 bases between the two ends. The chain's CDR3 is CASSYSGGGYEQYF. For the CDR3, the DNA is TGTGCCAGCAGTTACTCGGGAGGGGGCTACGAGCAGTACTTC.

The rearrangement links TRBV7-2 to TRBJ2-2; 7 bases match TRBD2. Germline values: CDR1 SGHTA, CDR2 FQGNSA. This CDR3 region has 14 residues. Trimming cost V 10 bases and J 8 bases; bases outside gene matches: 13. CDR3 coding DNA: TGTGCCACTCCGGGCGGGAGAGTTACTGGGGAGCTGTTTTTT. This encodes CATPGGRVTGELFF.

This clonotype was observed at least ten times. The rearrangement uses TRBV5-1 and TRBJ2-4; D is unresolved. Trimming pared 0 bases from V and 4 bases from J, leaving 8 bases between. Germline loops: CDR1 SGHRS, CDR2 YFSETQ. This CDR3 is 14 amino acids long. Here the CDR3 reads CASSLDASKNIQYF. The CDR3 nucleotides read TGCGCCAGCAGCTTGGATGCCAGTAAAAACATTCAGTACTTC.

This clonotype was counted between two and nine times. The chain employs TRBV29-1 and TRBJ1-1, with D possibly being TRBD1 (5 bases). The CDR3 loop spans 12 amino acids. Germline values: CDR1 SQVTM, CDR2 ANQGSEA. V was shortened by 1 base and J by 4 bases, with 7 bases between the two germline ends. CDR3 loop: CSVEAGTTEAFF. The CDR3 DNA follows: TGCAGCGTTGAAGCTGGGACCACTGAAGCTTTCTTT.

This clonotype was detected only a few times. The chain is built from TRBV20-1 and TRBJ2-5; 7 bases match TRBD1. J lost 2 bases, V lost 0 bases, and 9 bases had no gene match. The CDR3 length is 16 residues. In germline, CDR1 is DFQATT, CDR2 SNEGSKA (reference sequence). The CDR3 coding sequence is TGCAGTGCTAGAGATTCAGGGGGTCGTGGGCAAGAGACCCAGTACTTC. Its translation is CSARDSGGRGQETQYF.

V gene TRBV27 combines with J gene TRBJ2-7, with a weak D call TRBD1 (6 bases). Trimming took 5 bases from V and 2 from J, leaving 13 bases between them. The CDR3 is 14 amino acids. CDR1 and CDR2 (germline): MNHEY, SMNVEV (reference sequence). Written as DNA, the CDR3 is TGTGCCAGCAGTAAATCAGGGGATCCCTACGAGCAGTACTTC. It translates to CASSKSGDPYEQYF.

This clonotype has ten or more counts. This chain connects TRBV4-1 to TRBJ2-7; the D is unclear. V was pared by 4 bases and J by 3 bases, with 10 bases between. CDR1 is MGHRA, CDR2 YSYEKL, per germline. The CDR3 has 13 amino acids. The CDR3 DNA is TGCGCCAGCAGCCCGACGGCTAACTACGAGCAGTACTTC. As protein: CASSPTANYEQYF.

The V and J genes are TRBV29-1 and TRBJ2-3; 12 bases map to TRBD2. Germline CDR1 reads SQVTM; CDR2 reads ANQGSEA. J was trimmed by 3 bases and V by 4 bases; bases with no gene match: 2. The length of the CDR3 is 14 residues. The CDR3 protein is CSVVGTSGTDTQYF. CDR3 bases: TGCAGCGTTGTGGGGACTAGCGGGACAGATACGCAGTATTTT.

This clonotype was seen at least ten times. The chain employs TRBV7-8 and TRBJ2-7, with TRBD2 identical over 11 bases. The V gene's germline CDR1 is SGHVS and CDR2 FQNEAQ. V shed 3 bases, J shed 0 bases, and the junction held 4 bases outside the gene matches. The CDR3 covers 16 residues. As DNA, the CDR3 is TGTGCCAGCAGCTTCCCGACTAGCGGGGACTCCTACGAGCAGTACTTC. This sequence encodes CASSFPTSGDSYEQYF.

The CDR3 nucleotides read TGCAGTGGTTCTGGACAGGGGGTCCCCTTTAGACAGCCCCAGCATTTT. Translated: CSGSGQGVPFRQPQHF. The chain has TRBV20-1 and TRBJ1-5; 10 bases fit TRBD1. V gave up 7 bases and J gave up 7 bases; unmatched junction bases: 16. The CDR3 spans 16 residues. CDR1 is DFQATT, CDR2 SNEGSKA, per germline (reference sequence).

The CDR3 DNA follows: TGCGCCAGCAGCCAAGTAAAAACGAATTCACCCCTCCACTTT. Translating gives CASSQVKTNSPLHF. The chain employs TRBV4-1 and TRBJ1-6, with D hard to call. From germline, CDR1 is MGHRA and CDR2 YSYEKL. V lost 1 base, J lost 7 bases, and 8 bases lay in between. CDR3 size: 14 residues.

This clonotype was observed a single time. This chain uses TRBV25-1 with TRBJ2-1, with 7 bases that match TRBD2. In germline, CDR1 is MGHDK, CDR2 SYGVNS. V lost 3 bases, J lost 3 bases, and 2 bases stayed unmatched. CDR3 size: 14 residues. CDR3: CASSDLAVYNEQFF. For the CDR3, the DNA is TGTGCCAGCAGTGACCTAGCGGTCTACAATGAGCAGTTCTTC.

This rearrangement joins TRBV5-4 to TRBJ1-2; possibly TRBD1 for D (5 bases). The length of the CDR3 is 15 residues. Trimming shortened V by 0 bases and J by 4 bases, and 13 bases separated the two germline ends. Germline loops: CDR1 SGHNT, CDR2 YYREEE (reference sequence). DNA of the CDR3: TGTGCCAGCAGCTTGGACGGGGGGGTTGGCTATGGCTACACCTTC. Its protein product is CASSLDGGVGYGYTF.